This T cell receptor beta chain was identified during a study of regulatory T cells in long-lasting Graves disease. Time point reported: newly diagnosed GD, antithyroid drugs for less than 3 months. Researchers made the TCR library from RNA that was extracted from PBMCs. The germline V gene encodes CDR1 SQVTM and CDR2 ANQGSEA. This CDR3 region has 13 residues. Losses at the gene ends were 4 bases for V and 2 bases for J; bases not matched to a gene: 4. This clonotype was seen ten or more times. CDR3 regions were amplified by Arm-PCR using iRepertoire HTBI primers to build TCR beta libraries. TCRdb recomputed calls from the multiplex PCR reads with MiXCR, one row per CDR3 protein. The sample contains about half a million distinct CDR3 sequences, about 12% of which appear only once. This sample also belongs to another study, concerning T cells in Graves' hyperthyroidism and ophthalmopathy.

Specimen: peripheral blood mononuclear cells (PBMCs), collected at new diagnosis, from a patient treated with antithyroid drugs. This TCR was sampled from a woman aged 25 to 45 with Graves disease. V and J are TRBV29-1 and TRBJ2-7; the match to TRBD1 covers 8 bases. The DNA for the CDR3 is TGCAGCGTTGTGACAGGGGCTACCTACGAGCAGTACTTC. This sequence encodes CSVVTGATYEQYF.